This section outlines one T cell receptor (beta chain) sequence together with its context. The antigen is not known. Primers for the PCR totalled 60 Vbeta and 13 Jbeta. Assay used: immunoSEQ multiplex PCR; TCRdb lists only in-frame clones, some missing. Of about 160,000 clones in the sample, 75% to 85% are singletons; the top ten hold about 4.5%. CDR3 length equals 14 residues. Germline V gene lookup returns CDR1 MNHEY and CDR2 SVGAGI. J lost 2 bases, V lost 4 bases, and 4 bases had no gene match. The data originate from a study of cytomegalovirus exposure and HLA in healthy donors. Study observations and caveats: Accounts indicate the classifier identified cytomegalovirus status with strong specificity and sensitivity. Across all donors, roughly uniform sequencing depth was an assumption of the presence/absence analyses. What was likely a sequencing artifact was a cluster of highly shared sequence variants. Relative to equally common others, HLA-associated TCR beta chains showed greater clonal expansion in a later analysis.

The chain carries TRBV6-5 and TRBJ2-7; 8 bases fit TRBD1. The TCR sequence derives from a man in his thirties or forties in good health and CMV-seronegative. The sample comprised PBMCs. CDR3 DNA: TGTGCCAGCAGTTCGCAGGGGGCCACCTACGAGCAGTACTTC. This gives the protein CASSSQGATYEQYF.